This TCR beta chain was documented in a study of CD8 T cells in ankylosing spondylitis. Overall study results and limits: A subset of motif variants has previously been described in the synovial fluid and blood of reactive arthritis. Researchers report that disease-linked clones proved CD8+ and relatively rare in peripheral blood. Apparently characteristic of ankylosing spondylitis blood was a TCR beta motif (eight highly homologous variants).

TCRdb processed the 5' RACE reads anew with MiXCR; each CDR3 protein has one entry. The sample shows 130,000 or so distinct CDR3 sequences, approximately 6.8% of them seen only once. In this sample, this clonotype turned up many times. No antigen is known for it. The CDR3 is 15 residues long. Germline V CDR1 and CDR2: SNHLY, FYNNEI. The J segment lost 1 base and the V segment lost 6 bases, leaving 6 bases of the junction unmatched. V is TRBV2 and J is TRBJ2-5, with 9 bases matching TRBD2. The TCR originated in a male donor with ankylosing spondylitis or in good health (not recorded which). Sequencing input: blood, either unsorted or a sorted T cell fraction (not recorded which). The CDR3 reads CASSRLADIQETQYF. In DNA form, the CDR3 reads TGTGCCAGCAGCCGACTAGCGGATATCCAAGAGACCCAGTACTTC. Full variable domain (remainder filled in from reference TRBV2 and TRBJ2-5): EPEVTQTPSHQVTQMGQEVILRCVPISNHLYFYWYRQILGQKVEFLVSFYNNEISEKSEIFDDQFSVERPDGSNFTLKIRSTKLEDSAMYFCASSRLADIQETQYFGPGTRLLVL.